This record concerns one TCR beta chain sequence. Original data processing: Reference gene primers were amplified, and this amplification served to estimate nucleated cell counts. The data were produced by immunoSEQ multiplex PCR, yet TCRdb's version contains in-frame clones alone and is incomplete. V and J calls and clone size are copied from that table; D and trimming were computed from the DNA. The sample yields a few hundred thousand clones, 89% seen once. Researchers sorted participants into cohorts using their self-reported clinical history. All recovered Cohort 3 donors got two negative PCRs, got clearance, or saw symptom resolution. This specimen comes from a study of blood T cell repertoires in COVID-19. Whole-study context: Sources were T cells, B-cell-depleted T cells, or PBMCs; the material itself was cDNA or gDNA.

The TCR was taken from a woman aged 55-75 years who had recovered from COVID-19. Sequencing used PBMCs or T cells enriched from blood (not recorded which).

CDR3 loop: CASNPTGKSYEQYF. The CDR3 bases are TGTGCCAGTAACCCGACAGGAAAATCCTACGAGCAGTACTTC. The chain employs TRBV19 and TRBJ2-7; possible D gene TRBD1, 6 bases. Trimming cost V 7 bases and J 1 base, with 14 bases left between them. Germline V gene data show CDR1 as LNHDA and CDR2 as SQIVND (reference sequence). The CDR3 extends over 14 amino acids.